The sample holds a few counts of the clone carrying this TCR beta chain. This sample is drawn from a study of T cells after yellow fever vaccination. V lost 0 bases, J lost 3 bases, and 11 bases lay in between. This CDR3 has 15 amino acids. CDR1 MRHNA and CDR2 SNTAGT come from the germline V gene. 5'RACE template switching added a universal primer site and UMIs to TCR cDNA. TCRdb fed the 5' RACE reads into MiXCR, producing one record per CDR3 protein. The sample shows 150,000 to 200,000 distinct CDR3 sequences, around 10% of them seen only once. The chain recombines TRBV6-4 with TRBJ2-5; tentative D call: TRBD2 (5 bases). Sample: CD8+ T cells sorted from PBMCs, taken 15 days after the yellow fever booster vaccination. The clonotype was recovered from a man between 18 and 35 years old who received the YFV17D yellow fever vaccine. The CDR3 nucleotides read TGTGCCAGCAGTGACTCGAAGCGGACCGAAGAGACCCAGTACTTC. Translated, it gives CASSDSKRTEETQYF.